These 25 T cell receptor beta chains originate from one sample sequenced in a study of T-cell reconstitution after alpha-beta-depleted transplantation in children. Researchers prepared the TCRbeta library using unique molecular identifiers, the study reports. A single record per CDR3 protein comes from TCRdb applying MiXCR to the PCR reads. The sample includes 750,000 to 950,000 distinct CDR3 sequences, approximately 15% of them seen just once. The sample consisted of PBMCs, mostly from graft donor cells, taken 360 days after TCRalphabeta/CD19-depleted stem cell transplant. The receptor set was obtained from a male patient younger than 18 who had a stem cell transplant for acute lymphoblastic leukemia, so the T cells may come from the graft donor.

The sample holds many counts of this clonotype. The V and J genes are TRBV29-1 and TRBJ2-7, with 7 bases matching TRBD2. Looked up from germline, CDR1 is SQVTM and CDR2 is ANQGSEA. Losses at the gene ends were 6 bases for V and 4 bases for J; bases not matched to a gene: 15. The CDR3 consists of 15 residues. In DNA, the CDR3 is TGCAGCGTCGGACTAGGATTAATCCCCCATTACGAGCAGTACTTC. This gives the protein CSVGLGLIPHYEQYF.

This clonotype has only a few counts. This rearrangement joins TRBV7-9 to TRBJ2-7; D not resolved. This CDR3 comprises 13 residues. Trimming stripped 2 bases from V and 5 bases from J, with 10 bases between. Per germline, CDR1 SEHNR and CDR2 FQNEAQ (reference sequence). The CDR3 sequence is CASSLSPLNEQYF. The CDR3 region has the DNA TGTGCCAGCAGCTTAAGCCCCCTCAACGAGCAGTACTTC.

This clonotype has a handful of counts. The CDR3 sequence: CASSLGVSKTQYF. DNA of the CDR3: TGTGCCAGCAGTTTGGGGGTCTCGAAGACCCAGTACTTC. V gene TRBV12-3 or TRBV12-4 combines with J gene TRBJ2-5; D tentatively reads TRBD1 or TRBD2 (5 bases each). CDR3 size: 13 residues. V was clipped by 3 bases and J by 6 bases, with 11 bases between them.

This clonotype was seen a handful of times. The gene calls are TRBV5-6 and TRBJ1-1; weak D call: TRBD1 (5 bases). This CDR3 is built from 14 residues. V was shortened by 0 bases and J by 11 bases, with 17 bases between the two germline ends. Per germline, CDR1 SGHDT and CDR2 YYEEEE. The CDR3 here is CASSLGQGLVGAFF. In DNA, the CDR3 is TGTGCCAGCAGCTTGGGGCAGGGTTTAGTAGGGGCTTTCTTT. The full variable domain, completed using reference TRBV5-6 and TRBJ1-1, is DAGVTQSPTHLIKTRGQQVTLRCSPKSGHDTVSWYQQALGQGPQFIFQYYEEEERQRGNFPDRFSGHQFPNYSSELNVNALLLGDSALYLCASSLGQGLVGAFFGQGTRLTVV.

The chain uses TRBV11-1 and TRBJ2-1; no firm D call. The germline V gene has CDR1 SGHAT and CDR2 FQDESV (reference sequence). V gave up 5 bases and J gave up 1 base, with 24 bases separating them. CDR3 length equals 19 residues. CDR3 in amino acids: CASSPVRSSRLSSYNEQFF. CDR3 DNA sequence: TGTGCCAGCAGCCCTGTTCGGTCGTCGCGACTCTCTTCCTACAATGAGCAGTTCTTC.

The sample holds a few counts of this clonotype. J is TRBJ2-1 and V is TRBV4-1, with 7 bases fitting TRBD1. Germline loops: CDR1 MGHRA, CDR2 YSYEKL. The CDR3 consists of 15 residues. After removal of 1 base from V and 6 bases from J, the junction contained 6 bases not matched to a gene. DNA of the CDR3: TGCGCCAGCAGCCAAGGGCAGGGGGTACTCAATGAGCAGTTCTTC. It encodes CASSQGQGVLNEQFF.

CDR3 loop: CASSPGGGGNEKLFF. CDR3 nucleotides: TGTGCCAGCAGCCCCGGGGGGGGAGGAAATGAAAAACTGTTTTTT. The V call is TRBV9, the J call TRBJ1-4; D perhaps matches TRBD1 (5 bases). Trimming removed 4 bases at V and 5 bases at J, with 15 bases between. This CDR3 spans 15 amino acids. The V gene's germline CDR1 is SGDLS and CDR2 YYNGEE. The full variable domain, completed using reference TRBV9 and TRBJ1-4, is DSGVTQTPKHLITATGQRVTLRCSPRSGDLSVYWYQQSLDQGLQFLIQYYNGEERAKGNILERFSAQQFPDLHSELNLSSLELGDSALYFCASSPGGGGNEKLFFGSGTQLSVL.

This clonotype occurred many times. This chain links TRBV12-3 or TRBV12-4 with TRBJ1-3; D gene ambiguous. The CDR3 is 13 amino acids. The V and J ends lost 2 bases and 3 bases respectively, with 5 bases between them. CDR3 sequence: CASSLLGGNTIYF. CDR3 DNA sequence: TGTGCCAGCAGTTTACTTGGTGGAAACACCATATATTTT.

The V and J genes are TRBV3-1 and TRBJ2-7; D may correspond to TRBD1 or TRBD2 (7 bases each). Germline V gene lookup returns CDR1 LGHDT and CDR2 YNNKEL (reference sequence). The CDR3 runs to 19 residues. The CDR3 nucleotides read TGTACCTGCTGCCCCCCCTCCGGGACACCCAGGGGGGGGTCCTACGAGCAGTACTTC. This encodes CTCCPPSGTPRGGSYEQYF.

The sample holds a few counts of this clonotype. The chain uses TRBV5-1 and TRBJ2-5; D unresolved. V lost 3 bases and J lost 5, with 11 bases in between. Germline loops: CDR1 SGHRS, CDR2 YFSETQ. The CDR3 spans 13 residues. DNA of the CDR3: TGCGCCAGCAGCTGGGCCCCTCTCGAGACCCAGTACTTC. Its protein product is CASSWAPLETQYF.

The table lists this clonotype with a few counts. The V and J genes are TRBV20-1 and TRBJ2-5, with a weak D call TRBD1 (8 bases). Germline V gene data show CDR1 as DFQATT and CDR2 as SNEGSKA (reference sequence). The CDR3 runs 13 residues. V lost 6 bases to trimming and J lost 2 bases, with 13 bases between them. CDR3: CSATGEGQETQYF. The CDR3 nucleotides are TGCAGTGCGACAGGGGAGGGACAAGAGACCCAGTACTTC.

The rearrangement joins TRBV20-1 to TRBJ2-6; D is undetermined. The CDR3 is made up of 14 amino acids. Trimming took 7 bases from V and 3 from J, leaving 13 bases between them. Germline values: CDR1 DFQATT, CDR2 SNEGSKA (reference sequence). CDR3 in amino acids: CSVSREYGANVLTF. As DNA, the CDR3 is TGCAGTGTAAGCCGCGAGTATGGGGCCAACGTCCTGACTTTC.

The rearrangement uses TRBV27 and TRBJ2-3, with TRBD2 matching 8 bases. The V gene end was trimmed by 6 bases and the J gene end by 2 bases; junction bases not matched to a gene: 10. The length of the CDR3 is 16 residues. Germline V gives CDR1 MNHEY, CDR2 SMNVEV (reference sequence). CDR3 loop: CASSPAAGAHTDTQYF. The CDR3 DNA is TGTGCCAGCAGCCCAGCAGCGGGGGCCCACACAGATACGCAGTATTTT.

The table lists this clonotype with many counts. The gene calls are TRBV12-3 or TRBV12-4 and TRBJ2-1; D not resolved. With 5 bases removed from V and 0 bases from J, the gap between germline ends came to 2 bases. The CDR3 consists of 12 residues. CDR3 sequence: CASSISYNEQFF. In DNA, the CDR3 is TGTGCCAGCAGTATCTCCTACAATGAGCAGTTCTTC.

The rearrangement uses TRBV6-5 and TRBJ2-4, with TRBD1 identical over 9 bases. V shed 6 bases and J 5 bases; nucleotides not matched to a gene: 14. The CDR3 totals 17 residues. From germline, CDR1 is MNHEY and CDR2 SVGAGI. CDR3 bases: TGTGCCAGCAGAAAAGGGGGGTTGGGACAGGGCCAAAACATTCAGTACTTC. It codes for CASRKGGLGQGQNIQYF.

This rearrangement joins TRBV9 to TRBJ2-1; TRBD2 matches at 7 bases. The CDR3 totals 13 residues. Germline assignment: CDR1 SGDLS and CDR2 YYNGEE. The J segment lost 9 bases and the V segment lost 3 bases, leaving 6 bases of the junction unmatched. The CDR3 sequence is CASSALTSTEQFF. The CDR3, as DNA: TGTGCCAGCAGCGCTTTGACTAGCACTGAGCAGTTCTTC.

This rearrangement joins TRBV20-1 to TRBJ2-1, with TRBD2 matching 7 bases. V lost 5 bases and J lost 4; bases outside the gene matches: 11. Per the germline V gene, CDR1 is DFQATT and CDR2 is SNEGSKA (reference sequence). The CDR3 spans 15 residues. The CDR3 sequence: CSASAGLEAYNEQFF. CDR3 bases: TGCAGTGCTTCCGCCGGACTAGAGGCATACAATGAGCAGTTCTTC.

The sample holds many counts of this clonotype. V gene TRBV29-1 combines with J gene TRBJ1-2; no reliable D call. Germline CDR1 is SQVTM and CDR2 is ANQGSEA. V lost 2 bases and J lost 4, with 8 bases in between. The CDR3 runs 12 residues. CDR3 loop: CSVEHVPYGYTF. The DNA for the CDR3 is TGCAGCGTTGAACACGTACCCTATGGCTACACCTTC.

The V and J genes are TRBV28 and TRBJ2-7; TRBD2 is a possible D gene (7 bases). CDR1 MDHEN and CDR2 SYDVKM come from the germline V gene. The CDR3 has 18 residues. Between the trimmed V and J ends, which lost 7 bases and 7 bases, there was a span of 32 bases. The CDR3 is CASTQTAHLVRGAGEQYF. The CDR3 nucleotides are TGTGCCAGCACCCAGACCGCTCATCTGGTACGGGGGGCGGGGGAGCAGTACTTC.

The sample holds a few counts of this clonotype. This rearrangement joins TRBV25-1 to TRBJ2-5; D gene unclear. V dropped 5 bases and J dropped 0 bases, with 13 bases sitting between them. Per germline, CDR1 MGHDK and CDR2 SYGVNS. There are 15 residues in the CDR3. The CDR3: CASSTSGWYQETQYF. For the CDR3, the DNA is TGTGCCAGCAGTACGTCAGGATGGTACCAAGAGACCCAGTACTTC. The whole variable domain, remainder taken from reference TRBV25-1 and TRBJ2-5, is EADIYQTPRYLVIGTGKKITLECSQTMGHDKMYWYQQDPGMELHLIHYSYGVNSTEKGDLSSESTVSRIRTEHFPLTLESARPSHTSQYLCASSTSGWYQETQYFGPGTRLLVL.

The genes are TRBV18 and TRBJ2-3; 12 bases align to TRBD2. The trim removed 8 bases at V and 6 bases at J, leaving 6 bases unmatched. The CDR3 has 14 residues. Germline V lookup: CDR1 KGHSH, CDR2 LQKENI. The CDR3 reads CASLPTSGRDTQYF. The CDR3 region has the DNA TGTGCCAGCCTTCCAACTAGCGGGAGGGATACGCAGTATTTT. The whole variable domain, filled in from reference TRBV18 and TRBJ2-3, reads NAGVMQNPRHLVRRRGQEARLRCSPMKGHSHVYWYRQLPEEGLKFMVYLQKENIIDESGMPKERFSAEFPKEGPSILRIQQVVRGDSAAYFCASLPTSGRDTQYFGPGTRLTVL.

This clonotype turned up a few times. The rearrangement links TRBV5-1 to TRBJ1-4; 8 nucleotides agree with TRBD1. In germline, CDR1 is SGHRS, CDR2 YFSETQ. The CDR3 has 16 residues. The junction had 8 bases not matched to a gene; V was cut back by 0 bases and J by 7 bases. For the CDR3, the DNA is TGCGCCAGCAGCTTGGACAGGGGGGGATCAGTTGAAAAACTGTTTTTT. This gives the protein CASSLDRGGSVEKLFF.

The chain couples TRBV5-1 to TRBJ2-7, with D perhaps TRBD2 (6 bases). V shed 6 bases and J shed 1 base, with 11 bases lying between them. CDR1 is SGHRS and CDR2 is YFSETQ in the germline V gene. The CDR3 runs 13 residues. This CDR3 reads CASNSGESYEQYF. CDR3 bases: TGCGCCAGCAATTCGGGAGAGTCCTACGAGCAGTACTTC.

In this sample, this clonotype turned up a few times. The chain uses TRBV7-9 and TRBJ2-1, with D maybe TRBD1 (8 bases). CDR3 length equals 14 residues. Looked up from germline, CDR1 is SEHNR and CDR2 is FQNEAQ (reference sequence). V gave up 2 bases and J gave up 7 bases, with 12 bases separating them. CDR3 sequence (DNA): TGTGCCAGCAGCTTAAACAGGGGGGGAAATGAGCAGTTCTTC. Its translation is CASSLNRGGNEQFF.

The chain couples TRBV3-1 to TRBJ1-3; D ambiguous. Germline CDR1 is LGHDT and CDR2 is YNNKEL (reference sequence). The CDR3 totals 13 residues. Deletions cut 3 bases from V and 4 bases from J, with 7 bases between. The CDR3 DNA reads TGTGCCAGCAGCCATGGGGTCGGAAACACCATATATTTT. Its protein is CASSHGVGNTIYF.